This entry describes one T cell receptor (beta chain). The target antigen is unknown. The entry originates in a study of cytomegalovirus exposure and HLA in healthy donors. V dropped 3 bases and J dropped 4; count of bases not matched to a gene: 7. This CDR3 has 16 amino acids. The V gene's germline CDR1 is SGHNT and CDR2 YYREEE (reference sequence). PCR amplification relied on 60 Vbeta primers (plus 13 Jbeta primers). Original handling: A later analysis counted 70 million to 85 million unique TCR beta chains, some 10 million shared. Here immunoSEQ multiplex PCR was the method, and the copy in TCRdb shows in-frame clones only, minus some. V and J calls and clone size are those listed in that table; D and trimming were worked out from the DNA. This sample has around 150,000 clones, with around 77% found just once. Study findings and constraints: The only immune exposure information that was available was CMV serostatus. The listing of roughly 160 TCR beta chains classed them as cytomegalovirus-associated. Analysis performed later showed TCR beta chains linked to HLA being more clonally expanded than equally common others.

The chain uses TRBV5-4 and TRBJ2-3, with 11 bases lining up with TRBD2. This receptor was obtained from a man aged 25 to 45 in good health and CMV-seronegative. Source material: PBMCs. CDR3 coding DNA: TGTGCCAGCAGCTCGGGGGGACTAGCGGTAGCAGATACGCAGTATTTT. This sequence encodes CASSSGGLAVADTQYF. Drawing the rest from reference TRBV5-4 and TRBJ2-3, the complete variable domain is ETGVTQSPTHLIKTRGQQVTLRCSSQSGHNTVSWYQQALGQGPQFIFQYYREEENGRGNFPPRFSGLQFPNYSSELNVNALELDDSALYLCASSSGGLAVADTQYFGPGTRLTVL.